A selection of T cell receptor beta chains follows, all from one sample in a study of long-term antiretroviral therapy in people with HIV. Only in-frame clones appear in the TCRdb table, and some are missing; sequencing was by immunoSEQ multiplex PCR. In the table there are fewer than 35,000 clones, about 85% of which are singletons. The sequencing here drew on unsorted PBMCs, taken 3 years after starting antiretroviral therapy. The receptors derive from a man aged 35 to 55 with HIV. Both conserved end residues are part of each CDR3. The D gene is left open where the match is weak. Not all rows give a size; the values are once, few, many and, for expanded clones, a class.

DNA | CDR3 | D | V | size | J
TGTGCCAGCAGTTTCAAGACGAGGACACTTGAAGCTTTCTTT | CASSFKTRTLEAFF | . | TRBV28 | . | TRBJ1-1
TGTGCCAGCAGCCCAACTGGGACAGGTTACAATGAGCAGTTCTTC | CASSPTGTGYNEQFF | TRBD1 | TRBV7-6 | . | TRBJ2-1
TGCGCCAGCAGCCCCTCCGGGAGTTCGGGGAACCAGTTCTTC | CASSPSGSSGNQFF | . | TRBV4-1 | . | TRBJ2-1
TGTGCCAGCAGTTTGACAGGGGGCAAATACGAGCAGTACTTC | CASSLTGGKYEQYF | TRBD1 | TRBV28 | . | TRBJ2-7
TGTGCCAGCAGCTTAGAACAGGGGCTCTACGAGCAGTACTTC | CASSLEQGLYEQYF | TRBD1 | TRBV7-9 | . | TRBJ2-7
TGTGCCAGCAGTTACGCGGGTGAAAAGCAGTACTTC | CASSYAGEKQYF | . | TRBV6-5 | . | TRBJ2-7
TGTGCCAGCAGCTTAGGGACAGATACGCAGTATTTT | CASSLGTDTQYF | . | TRBV11-2 | . | TRBJ2-3
TGCGCCAGCAGTGAGGAGTTGAGCTCCTACAATGAGCAGTTCTTC | CASSEELSSYNEQFF | . | TRBV10-2 | . | TRBJ2-1
TGTGCCAGCAGCTTAGGTCCTGAAAGCTCCTACGAGCAGTACTTC | CASSLGPESSYEQYF | . | TRBV5-6 | . | TRBJ2-7
TGTGCTAGTGGTTTGGGGGGGGCTGAAGCTTTCTTT | CASGLGGAEAFF | . | TRBV12-5 | . | TRBJ1-1
TGTGCCAGCAGCGCGGGACTAGATTACGGCGAGCAGTACTTC | CASSAGLDYGEQYF | TRBD2 | TRBV6-5 | . | TRBJ2-7
TGTGCCAGCACCCCTCTGGAACAGAACATTCAGTACTTC | CASTPLEQNIQYF | . | TRBV6-6 | . | TRBJ2-4
TGTGCCAGCAGTCGTCCCTCCGGGACAGTGTTCAGGCCCCAGCATTTT | CASSRPSGTVFRPQHF | TRBD1 | TRBV28 | . | TRBJ1-5
TGTGCCAGCAGCCCTGATACGGGGGGCGCACGGGAAGCTTTCTTT | CASSPDTGGAREAFF | . | TRBV7-2 | . | TRBJ1-1
TGTGCCAGCTTAGCGGGAGGGAAAAACATTCAGTACTTC | CASLAGGKNIQYF | TRBD2 | TRBV2 | . | TRBJ2-4
TGTGCCAGTAGTATCCCCCGTCGGGCAGGGGGCTACGAGCAGTACTTC | CASSIPRRAGGYEQYF | TRBD1 | TRBV19 | . | TRBJ2-7
TGTGCCAGCAGTCCAACGGGTAATGAAGCTTTCTTT | CASSPTGNEAFF | . | TRBV6-5 | . | TRBJ1-1
TGTGCCAGCAGCCTGGGATTACTTTCCTCCCATGGCTACACCTTC | CASSLGLLSSHGYTF | . | TRBV5-6 | . | TRBJ1-2
TGCGCCAGCAGTGGGGACAGGGACACAGATACGCAGTATTTT | CASSGDRDTDTQYF | TRBD1 | TRBV10-2 | . | TRBJ2-3
TGTGCCAGCAGCTACGGGACTACGAATAAACAAGAGACCCAGTACTTC | CASSYGTTNKQETQYF | TRBD2 | TRBV9 | . | TRBJ2-5
TGTGCCAGTAGTACCTTCGGACAGGGGAACTATGGCTACACCTTC | CASSTFGQGNYGYTF | TRBD1 | TRBV19 | few | TRBJ1-2
TGTGCCAGCAGCGAGACAGGTATCTCTGGAAACACCATATATTTT | CASSETGISGNTIYF | . | TRBV11-3 | . | TRBJ1-3